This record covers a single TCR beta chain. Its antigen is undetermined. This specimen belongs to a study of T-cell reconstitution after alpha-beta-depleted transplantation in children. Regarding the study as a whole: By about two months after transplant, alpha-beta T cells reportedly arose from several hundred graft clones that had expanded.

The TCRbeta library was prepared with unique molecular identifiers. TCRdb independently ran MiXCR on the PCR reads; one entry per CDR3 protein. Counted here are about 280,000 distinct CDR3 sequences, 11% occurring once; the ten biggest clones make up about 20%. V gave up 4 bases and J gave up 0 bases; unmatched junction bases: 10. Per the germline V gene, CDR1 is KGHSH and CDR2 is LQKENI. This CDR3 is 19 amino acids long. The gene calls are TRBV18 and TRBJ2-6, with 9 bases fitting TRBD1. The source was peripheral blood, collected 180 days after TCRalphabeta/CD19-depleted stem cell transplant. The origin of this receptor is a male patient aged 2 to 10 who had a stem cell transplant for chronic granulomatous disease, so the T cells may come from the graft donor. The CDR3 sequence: CASSRTGTGPSSGANVLTF. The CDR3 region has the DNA TGTGCCAGCTCACGCACCGGGACAGGGCCCAGCTCTGGGGCCAACGTCCTGACTTTC.